The sequence of this TCR beta chain was determined in a study of shared clonotypes between healthy human individuals. DNA input for the unsorted PBMC replicate PCRs was 250 to 350 ng, approximately 30,000 T cell genomes. Here immunoSEQ multiplex PCR was the method, and the copy in TCRdb shows in-frame clones only, minus some. The data contain around 450,000 clones, roughly 77% of them singletons. The CDR3 contains 15 residues. V lost 3 bases and J 5 bases, leaving 19 bases between the germline ends. Germline values: CDR1 GTSNPN, CDR2 SVGIG (reference sequence). What was sequenced was PBMCs. The sequence was collected from a woman in her thirties or forties in good health. Some clones in this sample may be carry-over from other donors' samples. The rearrangement joins TRBV30 to TRBJ1-1, with D unresolved. The CDR3 loop is CAWSDLGPVGTEAFF. CDR3 sequence (DNA): TGTGCCTGGAGCGACCTCGGCCCCGTAGGGACTGAAGCTTTCTTT.